The present entry profiles one TCR beta chain with its context. Its antigen is not identified. This sample is part of a study of T cell clones after liver transplantation. Study-level information: Timepoints were pre-transplant, pre-withdrawal, and after withdrawal was completed or failed.

TCRdb's copy holds only in-frame clones and misses some; the assay was immunoSEQ multiplex PCR. The profile shows about 15,000 clones, around 90% of them singletons. Germline V CDR1 and CDR2: MNHEY, SMNVEV (reference sequence). The junction had 8 bases not matched to a gene; V was cut back by 4 bases and J by 4 bases. This CDR3 is built from 16 residues. The study's findings and limits: Donor-reactive sequences fell more than third party-reactive ones, suggesting partial deletion.

This chain connects TRBV27 to TRBJ2-1; 9 positions agree with TRBD2. The TCR was taken from a human donor who received a liver transplant. The input for sequencing was CD8+ T cells from blood, taken before liver transplant. CDR3 coding DNA: TGTGCCAGCAGTTCTGCTAGCGGGACACTTTACAATGAGCAGTTCTTC. Amino acids: CASSSASGTLYNEQFF.